This entry is about one T cell receptor beta chain. Measured with immunoSEQ multiplex PCR; TCRdb has only the in-frame clones, and not every one. In the table there are some 14,000 clones, 90% of which are singletons. This sample was taken from a study of T cell changes during pregnancy in multiple sclerosis. This CDR3 region has 13 residues. In germline, CDR1 is SEHNR, CDR2 FQNEAQ (reference sequence). V was trimmed by 3 bases and J by 10 bases, leaving 15 bases between them. The V and J genes are TRBV7-9 and TRBJ1-2; D possibly corresponds to TRBD1 (5 bases). The source is a female donor in good health, enrolled as a control in a pregnancy study. The sequenced sample was CD8+ T cells from peripheral blood mononuclear cells, obtained after pregnancy. The CDR3 is CASSFGDSADYTF. The DNA of the CDR3 is TGTGCCAGCAGCTTCGGAGACAGTGCCGACTACACCTTC.